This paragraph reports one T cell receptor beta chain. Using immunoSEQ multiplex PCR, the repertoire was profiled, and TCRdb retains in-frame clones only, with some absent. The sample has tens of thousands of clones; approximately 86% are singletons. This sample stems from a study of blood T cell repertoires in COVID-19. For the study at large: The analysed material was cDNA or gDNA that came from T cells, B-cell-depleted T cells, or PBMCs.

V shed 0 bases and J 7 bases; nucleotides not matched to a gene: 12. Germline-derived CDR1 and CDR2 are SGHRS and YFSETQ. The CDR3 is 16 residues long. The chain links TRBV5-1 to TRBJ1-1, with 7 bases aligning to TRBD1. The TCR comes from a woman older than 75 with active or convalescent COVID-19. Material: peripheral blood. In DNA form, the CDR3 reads TGCGCCAGCAGCTTGGCTAACTATCAGGCAGGGGGTGAAGCTTTCTTT. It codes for CASSLANYQAGGEAFF.